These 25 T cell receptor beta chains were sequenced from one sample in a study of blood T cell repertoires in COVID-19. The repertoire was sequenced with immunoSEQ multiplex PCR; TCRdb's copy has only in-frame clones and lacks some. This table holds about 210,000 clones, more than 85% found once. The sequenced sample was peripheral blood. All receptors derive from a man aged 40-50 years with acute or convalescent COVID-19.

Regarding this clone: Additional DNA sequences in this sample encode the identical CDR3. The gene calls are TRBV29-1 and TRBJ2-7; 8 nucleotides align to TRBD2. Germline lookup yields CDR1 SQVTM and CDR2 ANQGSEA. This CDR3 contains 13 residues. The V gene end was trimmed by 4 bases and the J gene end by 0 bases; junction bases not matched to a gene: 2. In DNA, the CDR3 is TGCAGCGTTGCGGCGGGAGGCTCCTACGAGCAGTACTTC. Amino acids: CSVAAGGSYEQYF.

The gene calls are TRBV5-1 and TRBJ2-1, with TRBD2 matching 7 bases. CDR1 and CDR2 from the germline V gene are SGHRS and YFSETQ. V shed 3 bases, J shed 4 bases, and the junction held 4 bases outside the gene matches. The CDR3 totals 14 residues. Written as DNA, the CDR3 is TGCGCCAGCAGCTGGGGACTAACTTACAATGAGCAGTTCTTC. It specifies CASSWGLTYNEQFF.

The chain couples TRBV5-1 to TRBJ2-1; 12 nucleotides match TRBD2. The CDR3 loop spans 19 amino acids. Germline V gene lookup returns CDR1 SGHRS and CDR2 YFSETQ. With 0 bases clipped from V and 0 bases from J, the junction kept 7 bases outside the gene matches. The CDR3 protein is CASSLASASGGASYNEQFF. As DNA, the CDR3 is TGCGCCAGCAGCTTGGCCTCGGCTAGCGGGGGGGCCTCCTACAATGAGCAGTTCTTC.

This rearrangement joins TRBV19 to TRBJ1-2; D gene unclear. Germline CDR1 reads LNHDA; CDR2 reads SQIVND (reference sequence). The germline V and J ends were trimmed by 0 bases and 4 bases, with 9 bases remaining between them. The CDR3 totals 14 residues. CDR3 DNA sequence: TGTGCCAGTAGTATAGATAACGCGCCCTATGGCTACACCTTC. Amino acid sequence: CASSIDNAPYGYTF. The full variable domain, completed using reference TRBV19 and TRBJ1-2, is DGGITQSPKYLFRKEGQNVTLSCEQNLNHDAMYWYRQDPGQGLRLIYYSQIVNDFQKGDIAEGYSVSREKKESFPLTVTSAQKNPTAFYLCASSIDNAPYGYTFGSGTRLTVV.

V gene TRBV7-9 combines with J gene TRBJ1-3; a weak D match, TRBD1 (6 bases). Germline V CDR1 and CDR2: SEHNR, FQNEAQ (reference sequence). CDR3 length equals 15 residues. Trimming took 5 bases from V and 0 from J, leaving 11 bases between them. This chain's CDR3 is CASSPTGYSGNTIYF. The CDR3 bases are TGTGCCAGCAGCCCGACAGGATACTCTGGAAACACCATATATTTT.

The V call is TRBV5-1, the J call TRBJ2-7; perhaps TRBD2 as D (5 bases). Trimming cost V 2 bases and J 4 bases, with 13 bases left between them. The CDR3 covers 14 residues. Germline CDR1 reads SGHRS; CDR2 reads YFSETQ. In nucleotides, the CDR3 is TGCGCCAGCAGCTTAGACTATCCTTTATACGAGCAGTACTTC. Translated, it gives CASSLDYPLYEQYF. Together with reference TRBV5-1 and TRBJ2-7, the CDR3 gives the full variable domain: KAGVTQTPRYLIKTRGQQVTLSCSPISGHRSVSWYQQTPGQGLQFLFEYFSETQRNKGNFPGRFSGRQFSNSRSEMNVSTLELGDSALYLCASSLDYPLYEQYFGPGTRLTVT.

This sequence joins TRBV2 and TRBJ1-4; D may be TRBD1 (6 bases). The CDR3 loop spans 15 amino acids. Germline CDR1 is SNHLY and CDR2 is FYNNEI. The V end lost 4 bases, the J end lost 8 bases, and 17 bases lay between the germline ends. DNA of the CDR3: TGTGCCAGCAGTGTAGTCGGGGGGGCCAAAGAAAAACTGTTTTTT. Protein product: CASSVVGGAKEKLFF.

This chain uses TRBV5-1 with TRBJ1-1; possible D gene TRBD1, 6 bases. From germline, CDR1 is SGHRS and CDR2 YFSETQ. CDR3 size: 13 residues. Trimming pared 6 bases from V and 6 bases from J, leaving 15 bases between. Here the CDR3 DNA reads TGCGCCAGCACCAACCCGGGGGGGCCTGAAGCTTTCTTT. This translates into CASTNPGGPEAFF.

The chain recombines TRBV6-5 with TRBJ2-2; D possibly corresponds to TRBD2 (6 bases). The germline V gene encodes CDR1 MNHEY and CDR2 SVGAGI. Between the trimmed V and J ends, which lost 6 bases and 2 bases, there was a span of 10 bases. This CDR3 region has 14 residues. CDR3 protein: CASRTDYNTGELFF. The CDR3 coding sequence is TGTGCCAGCAGAACGGACTACAACACCGGGGAGCTGTTTTTT.

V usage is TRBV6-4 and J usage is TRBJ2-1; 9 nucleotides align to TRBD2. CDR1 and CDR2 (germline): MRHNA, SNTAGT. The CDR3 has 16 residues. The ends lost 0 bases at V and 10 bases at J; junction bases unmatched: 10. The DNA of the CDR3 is TGTGCCAGCAGTGACTCGACTAGCGGTCGGGGAGGGGAGCAGTTCTTC. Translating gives CASSDSTSGRGGEQFF.

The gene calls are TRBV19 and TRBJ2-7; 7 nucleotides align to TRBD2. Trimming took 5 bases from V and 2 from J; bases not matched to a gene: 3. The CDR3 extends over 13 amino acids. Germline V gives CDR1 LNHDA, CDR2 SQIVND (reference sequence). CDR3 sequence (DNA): TGTGCCAGTAGTGGGACTACTGCCTACGAGCAGTACTTC. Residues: CASSGTTAYEQYF.

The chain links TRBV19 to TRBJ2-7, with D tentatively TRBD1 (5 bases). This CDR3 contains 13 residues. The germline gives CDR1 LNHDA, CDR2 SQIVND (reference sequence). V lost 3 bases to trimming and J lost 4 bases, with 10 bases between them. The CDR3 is CASSMNRFYEQYF. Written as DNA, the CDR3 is TGTGCCAGTAGTATGAACAGGTTTTACGAGCAGTACTTC.

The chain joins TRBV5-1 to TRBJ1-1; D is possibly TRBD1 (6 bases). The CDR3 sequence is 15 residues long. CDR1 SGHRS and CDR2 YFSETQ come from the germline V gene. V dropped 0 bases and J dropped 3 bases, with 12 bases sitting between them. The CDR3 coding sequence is TGCGCCAGCAGCTTGGCGTGGGGGCGATACACTGAAGCTTTCTTT. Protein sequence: CASSLAWGRYTEAFF.

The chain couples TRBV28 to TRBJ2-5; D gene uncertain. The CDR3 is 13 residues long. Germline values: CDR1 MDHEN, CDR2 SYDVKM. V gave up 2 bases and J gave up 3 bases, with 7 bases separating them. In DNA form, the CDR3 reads TGTGCCAGCAGTTTACTCGACAAAGAGACCCAGTACTTC. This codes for CASSLLDKETQYF.

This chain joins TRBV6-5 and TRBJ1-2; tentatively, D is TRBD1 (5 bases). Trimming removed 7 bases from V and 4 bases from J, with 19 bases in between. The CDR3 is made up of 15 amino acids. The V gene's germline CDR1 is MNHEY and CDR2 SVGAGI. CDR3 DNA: TGTGCCAGCACGTCTTTCCCAGGGCCGGGCTATGGCTACACCTTC. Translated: CASTSFPGPGYGYTF.

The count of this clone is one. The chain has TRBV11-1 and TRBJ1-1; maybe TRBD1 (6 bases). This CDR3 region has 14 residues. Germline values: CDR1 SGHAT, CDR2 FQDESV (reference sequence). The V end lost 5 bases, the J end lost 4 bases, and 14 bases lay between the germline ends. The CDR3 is CASSAQGVGTEAFF. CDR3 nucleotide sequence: TGTGCCAGCAGCGCACAGGGCGTGGGCACTGAAGCTTTCTTT.

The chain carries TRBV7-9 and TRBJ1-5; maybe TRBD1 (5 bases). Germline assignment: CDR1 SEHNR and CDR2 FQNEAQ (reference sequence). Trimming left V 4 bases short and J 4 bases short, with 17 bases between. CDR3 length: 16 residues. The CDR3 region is CASSSGPGRENQPQHF. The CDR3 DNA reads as TGTGCCAGCAGCTCGGGGCCAGGGAGGGAGAATCAGCCCCAGCATTTT.

CDR3 bases: TGCGCCAGCAGCGGACACAGGGACTATGGCTACACCTTC. The encoded protein is CASSGHRDYGYTF. The chain joins TRBV5-1 to TRBJ1-2; a weak D match, TRBD1 (6 bases). The germline V gene has CDR1 SGHRS and CDR2 YFSETQ. The CDR3 is 13 residues long. Deletions cut 4 bases from V and 3 bases from J, with 10 bases between.

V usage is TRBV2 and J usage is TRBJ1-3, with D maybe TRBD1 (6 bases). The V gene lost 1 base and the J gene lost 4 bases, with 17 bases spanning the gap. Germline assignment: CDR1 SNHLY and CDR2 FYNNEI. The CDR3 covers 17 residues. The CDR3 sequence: CASSEVGTSGAGNTIYF. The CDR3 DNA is TGTGCCAGCAGTGAAGTTGGGACAAGCGGGGCGGGAAACACCATATATTTT.

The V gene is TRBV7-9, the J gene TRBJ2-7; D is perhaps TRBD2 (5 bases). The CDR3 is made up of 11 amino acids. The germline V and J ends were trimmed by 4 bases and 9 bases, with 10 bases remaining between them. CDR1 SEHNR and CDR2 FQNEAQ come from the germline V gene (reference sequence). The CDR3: CASSSIGGQYF. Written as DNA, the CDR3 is TGTGCCAGCAGCTCCATAGGAGGGCAGTACTTC.

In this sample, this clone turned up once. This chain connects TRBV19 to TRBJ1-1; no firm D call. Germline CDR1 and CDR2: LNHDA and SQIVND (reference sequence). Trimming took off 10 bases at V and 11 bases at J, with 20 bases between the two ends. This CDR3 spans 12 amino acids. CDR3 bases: TGTGCCATCTACGATCCTCCAGTCGGGGCTTTCTTT. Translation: CAIYDPPVGAFF.

The CDR3 coding sequence is TGTGCCAGCAGTGAATTCGTCGGTTATGAGCAGTTCTTC. It is translated as CASSEFVGYEQFF. The V gene is TRBV6-4, the J gene TRBJ2-1; D gene unclear. From germline, CDR1 is MRHNA and CDR2 SNTAGT. Trimming removed 3 bases at V and 8 bases at J, with 11 bases between. The CDR3 sequence is 13 residues long.

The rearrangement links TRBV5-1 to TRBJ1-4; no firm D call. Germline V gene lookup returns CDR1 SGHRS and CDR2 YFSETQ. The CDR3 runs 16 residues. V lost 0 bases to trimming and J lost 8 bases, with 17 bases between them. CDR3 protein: CASSLVSGVGEEKLFF. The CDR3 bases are TGCGCCAGCAGCTTGGTCTCGGGCGTCGGGGAAGAAAAACTGTTTTTT.

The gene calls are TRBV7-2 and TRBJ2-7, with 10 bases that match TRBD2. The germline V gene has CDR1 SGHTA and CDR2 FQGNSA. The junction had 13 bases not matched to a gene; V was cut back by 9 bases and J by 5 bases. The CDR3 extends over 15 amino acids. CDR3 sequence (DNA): TGTGCCAGTCTGCTAGCGGGAGTCAAGTCTCACGAGCAGTACTTC. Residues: CASLLAGVKSHEQYF.

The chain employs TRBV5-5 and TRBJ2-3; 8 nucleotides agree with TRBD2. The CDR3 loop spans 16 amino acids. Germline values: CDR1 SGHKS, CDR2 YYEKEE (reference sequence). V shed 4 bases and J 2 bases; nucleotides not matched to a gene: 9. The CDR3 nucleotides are TGTGCCAGCAGCCCACCCACGGGAGGGTCCACAGATACGCAGTATTTT. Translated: CASSPPTGGSTDTQYF.